Listed below are T cell receptor beta chains from one sample, sequenced in a study of shared clonotypes between healthy human individuals. Sequencing was performed with immunoSEQ multiplex PCR; in TCRdb, only in-frame clones are kept and a portion is missing. The sample includes some 2.1 million clones, 85% to 95% of them seen just once. Sequenced: naive CD8+ T cells sorted from blood. Receptors were obtained from a young man in good health. The CDR3 runs from the conserved cysteine through the conserved F or W. The D gene is left open where the match is weak.

d_call v_call cdr3_aa
TRBD1 TRBV5-1 CASSWGTGMAEAFF
NA TRBV4-1 CASSQLETGQYEQYF
NA TRBV28 CASSLSPGENEKLFF
NA TRBV9 CASSAGGERLNTEAFF
NA TRBV7-6 CASSLAGVDTQYF
NA TRBV6-1 CASRDPSPSYEQYF
NA TRBV10-3 CAISNTREARHGYTF
TRBD2 TRBV4-3 CASSQGLAGFEQFF
TRBD1 TRBV7-8 CASSTSGRGLNGDGYTF
TRBD2 TRBV4-1 CASSQAFSGGPQETQYF
NA TRBV4-3 CASSLSINTGELFF
NA TRBV28 CASSLTLPDIQYF
NA TRBV28 CASSLGNRVSQETQYF
NA TRBV20-1 CSARFVDEQYF
NA TRBV4-3 CASSQDWSLNEKLFF
TRBD2 TRBV7-9 CASSFVSGGRETQYF
TRBD1 TRBV9 CASSVGDREDQETQYF
NA TRBV6-6 CASSLTLETQYF
TRBD2 TRBV19 CASSIVLAGEAYNEQFF
TRBD1 TRBV5-8 CASSFDRGRQLDQPQHF
NA TRBV7-2 CASSQIEGLDSPLHF
TRBD1 TRBV28 CASSFRGQFYGYTF
TRBD1 TRBV15 CATSRSPGQGLQETQYF
NA TRBV27 CASSTRGGNTGELFF
TRBD2 TRBV5-1 CASSLGLAGAFSADTQYF
TRBD2 TRBV7-9 CASSRSGLAEETQYF
NA TRBV6-6 CASSSIPGHTNEKLFF
NA TRBV29-1 CSVEGGTGANVLTF
TRBD1 TRBV2 CASSGQGGTEAFF
NA TRBV7-9 CASSLLWTPNTGELFF
NA TRBV4-2 CASSYRGAAGNNSPLHF
TRBD1 TRBV7-6 CASSPNLAGGTYNEQFF
NA TRBV7-9 CASSLGGGAYEQYF
NA TRBV9 CASSATGTGELFF
TRBD1 TRBV9 CASSPRQGSSYNEQFF
TRBD1 TRBV7-2 CASRIGTGSTNEKLFF
TRBD1 TRBV6-1 CASSEAYEDRGNQPQHF
TRBD1 TRBV28 CASSVQGGNTEAFF
NA TRBV19 CASSPGRTYEQYF
NA TRBV25-1 CASSEFPQGQPQHF
NA TRBV6-8 CASRDRVGDIYEQYF
NA TRBV11-2 CASSPSNHYNEQFF
TRBD1 TRBV28 CASRLDRGSYEQYF
NA TRBV6-5 CASSHREYTEAFF
NA TRBV9 CASSAPGDEKLFF
TRBD1 TRBV6-1 CASSDLPGTGGNEQFF
NA TRBV9 CASSVEAVSYEQYF
TRBD1 TRBV27 CASSFTAGTGVTYEQYF
TRBD1 TRBV9 CASSAGQGASYEQYF
NA TRBV30 CAEGRGYGYTF
NA TRBV27 CASSKGGTNTEAFF
TRBD1 TRBV29-1 CSVRQGTTEAFF
TRBD2 TRBV30 CAWSVTSGTNEQFF
NA TRBV5-6 CASSIRQSGPLQETQYF
TRBD1 TRBV5-5 CASSWDSSSYNEQFF
NA TRBV25-1 CASSDLWTGELFF
NA TRBV9 CASSVEVTESYGYTF
NA TRBV4-3 CASSQGWGRDIQYF
TRBD2 TRBV2 CASSALAGGSGELFF
TRBD2 TRBV6-5 CASSYSAGGELWEQYF